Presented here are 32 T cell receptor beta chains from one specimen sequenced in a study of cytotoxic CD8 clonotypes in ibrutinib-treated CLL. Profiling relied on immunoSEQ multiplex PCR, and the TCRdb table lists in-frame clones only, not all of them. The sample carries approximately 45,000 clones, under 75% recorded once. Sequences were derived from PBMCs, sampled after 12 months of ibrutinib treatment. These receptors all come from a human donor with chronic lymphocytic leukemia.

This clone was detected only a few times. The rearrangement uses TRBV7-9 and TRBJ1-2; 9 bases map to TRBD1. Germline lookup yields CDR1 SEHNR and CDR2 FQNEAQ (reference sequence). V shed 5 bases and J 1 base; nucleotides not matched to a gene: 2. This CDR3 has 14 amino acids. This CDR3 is CASSQGQGNYGYTF. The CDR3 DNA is TGTGCCAGCAGCCAGGGACAGGGTAACTATGGCTACACCTTC.

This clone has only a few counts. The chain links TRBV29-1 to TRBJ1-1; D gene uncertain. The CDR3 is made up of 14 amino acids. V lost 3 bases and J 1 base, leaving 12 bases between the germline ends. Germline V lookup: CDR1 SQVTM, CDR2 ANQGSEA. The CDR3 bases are TGCAGCGTTGACCCTCCCCCATGGAACACTGAAGCTTTCTTT. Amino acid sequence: CSVDPPPWNTEAFF.

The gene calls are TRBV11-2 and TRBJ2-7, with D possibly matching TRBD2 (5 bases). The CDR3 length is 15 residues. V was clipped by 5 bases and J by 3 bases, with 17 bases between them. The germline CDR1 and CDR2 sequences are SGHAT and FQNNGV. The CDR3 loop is CASSPPRGFDYEQYF. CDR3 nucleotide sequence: TGTGCCAGCAGCCCCCCCCGGGGATTTGACTACGAGCAGTACTTC.

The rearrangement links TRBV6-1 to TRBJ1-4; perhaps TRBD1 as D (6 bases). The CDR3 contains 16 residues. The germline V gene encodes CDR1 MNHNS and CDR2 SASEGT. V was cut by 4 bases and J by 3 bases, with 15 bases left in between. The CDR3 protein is CASSVGQFWSNEKLFF. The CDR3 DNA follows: TGTGCCAGCAGTGTAGGACAGTTTTGGTCTAATGAAAAACTGTTTTTT.

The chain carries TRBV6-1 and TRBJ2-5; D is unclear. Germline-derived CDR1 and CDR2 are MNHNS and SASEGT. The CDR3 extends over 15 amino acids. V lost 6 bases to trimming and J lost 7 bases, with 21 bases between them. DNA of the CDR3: TGTGCCAGCAGCACACTCCCTCCCACCCCGGGGACCCAGTACTTC. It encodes CASSTLPPTPGTQYF.

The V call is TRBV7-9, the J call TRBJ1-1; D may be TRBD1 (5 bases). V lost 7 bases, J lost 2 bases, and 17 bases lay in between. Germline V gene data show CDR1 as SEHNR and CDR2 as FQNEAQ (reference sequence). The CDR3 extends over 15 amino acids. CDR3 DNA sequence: TGTGCCAGCACCGACCCCGTCCAGGGTAACACTGAAGCTTTCTTT. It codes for CASTDPVQGNTEAFF.

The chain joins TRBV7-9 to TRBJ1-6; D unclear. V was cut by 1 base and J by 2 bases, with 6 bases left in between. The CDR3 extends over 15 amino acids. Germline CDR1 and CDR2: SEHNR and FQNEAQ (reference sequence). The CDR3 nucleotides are TGTGCCAGCAGCTTAGGTTCAGCCTATAATTCACCCCTCCACTTT. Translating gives CASSLGSAYNSPLHF.

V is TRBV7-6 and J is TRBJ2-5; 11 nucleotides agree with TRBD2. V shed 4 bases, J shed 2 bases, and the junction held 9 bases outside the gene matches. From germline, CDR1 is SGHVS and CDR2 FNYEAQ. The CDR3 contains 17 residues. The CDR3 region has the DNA TGTGCCAGCAGCTCCGGGACTAGCGGCGATACTCAAGAGACCCAGTACTTC. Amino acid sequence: CASSSGTSGDTQETQYF.

DNA of the CDR3: TGTGCCAGCCAAGCACCCCACAGGGCCTCGGCGAATACTGAAGCTTTCTTT. As protein: CASQAPHRASANTEAFF. The chain combines TRBV5-6 with TRBJ1-1; D may be TRBD1 (6 bases). This CDR3 is 17 amino acids long. Per germline, CDR1 SGHDT and CDR2 YYEEEE. The V end was cut by 7 bases, the J end by 5 bases, with 27 bases between.

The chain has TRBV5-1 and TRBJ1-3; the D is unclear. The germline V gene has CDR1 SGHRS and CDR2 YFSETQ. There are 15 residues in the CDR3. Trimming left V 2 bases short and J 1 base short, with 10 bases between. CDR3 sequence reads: CASSFSSGSGNTIYF. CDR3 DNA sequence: TGCGCCAGCAGCTTTTCGAGCGGTTCTGGAAACACCATATATTTT.

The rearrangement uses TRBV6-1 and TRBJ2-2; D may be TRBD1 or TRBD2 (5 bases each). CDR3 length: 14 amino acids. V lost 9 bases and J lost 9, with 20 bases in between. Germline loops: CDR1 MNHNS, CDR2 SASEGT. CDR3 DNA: TGTGCCAGTCATGCCGGGACGCTCTATCGGGAGCTGTTTTTT. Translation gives CASHAGTLYRELFF.

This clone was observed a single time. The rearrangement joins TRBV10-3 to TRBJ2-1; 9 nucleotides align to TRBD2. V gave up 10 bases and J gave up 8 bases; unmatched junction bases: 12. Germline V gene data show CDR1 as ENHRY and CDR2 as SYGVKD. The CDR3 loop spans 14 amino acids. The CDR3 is CATSSGGGAYEQFF. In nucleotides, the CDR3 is TGTGCCACCTCGAGTGGCGGGGGGGCCTATGAGCAGTTCTTC.

CDR3 DNA sequence: TGTGCCAGCTCACCACCCCCGGGACAGGGTGGCTCCTATAATTCACCCCTCCACTTT. Its translation is CASSPPPGQGGSYNSPLHF. The V gene is TRBV18, the J gene TRBJ1-6, with 9 bases that match TRBD1. Losses at the gene ends were 0 bases for V and 0 bases for J; bases not matched to a gene: 6. The CDR3 consists of 19 residues. The V gene's germline CDR1 is KGHSH and CDR2 LQKENI.

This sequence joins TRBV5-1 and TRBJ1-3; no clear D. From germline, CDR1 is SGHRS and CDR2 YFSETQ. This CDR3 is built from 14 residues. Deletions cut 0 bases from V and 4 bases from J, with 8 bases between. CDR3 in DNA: TGCGCCAGCAGCTTGGTGGGGATCGGAAACACCATATATTTT. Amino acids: CASSLVGIGNTIYF.

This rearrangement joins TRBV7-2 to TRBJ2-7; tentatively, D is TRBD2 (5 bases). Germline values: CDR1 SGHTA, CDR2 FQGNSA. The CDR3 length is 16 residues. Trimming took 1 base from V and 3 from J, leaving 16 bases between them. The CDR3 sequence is CASSLDGRSAVYEQYF. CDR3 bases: TGTGCCAGCAGCTTAGACGGCCGGTCAGCGGTCTACGAGCAGTACTTC.

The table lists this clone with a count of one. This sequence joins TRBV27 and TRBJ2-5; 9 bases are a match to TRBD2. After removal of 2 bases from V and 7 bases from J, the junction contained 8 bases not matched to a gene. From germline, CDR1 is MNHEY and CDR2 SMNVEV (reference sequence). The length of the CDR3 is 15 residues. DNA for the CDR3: TGTGCCAGCAGTTTAGCGGGGGGGAGAGATAGGACCCAGTACTTC. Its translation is CASSLAGGRDRTQYF.

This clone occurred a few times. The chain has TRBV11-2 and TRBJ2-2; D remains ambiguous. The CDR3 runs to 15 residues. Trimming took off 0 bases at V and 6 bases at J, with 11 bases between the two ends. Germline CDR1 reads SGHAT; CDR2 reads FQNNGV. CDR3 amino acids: CASSLDHGFAGELFF. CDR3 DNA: TGTGCCAGCAGCTTAGATCATGGCTTTGCCGGGGAGCTGTTTTTT.

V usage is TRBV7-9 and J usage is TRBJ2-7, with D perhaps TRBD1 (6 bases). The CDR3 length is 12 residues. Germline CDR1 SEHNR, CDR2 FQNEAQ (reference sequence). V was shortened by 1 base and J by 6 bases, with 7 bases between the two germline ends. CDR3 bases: TGTGCCAGCAGCTTAGGGACAGCCGAGCAGTACTTC. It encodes CASSLGTAEQYF. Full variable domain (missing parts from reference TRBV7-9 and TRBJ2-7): DTGVSQNPRHKITKRGQNVTFRCDPISEHNRLYWYRQTLGQGPEFLTYFQNEAQLEKSRLLSDRFSAERPKGSFSTLEIQRTEQGDSAMYLCASSLGTAEQYFGPGTRLTVT.

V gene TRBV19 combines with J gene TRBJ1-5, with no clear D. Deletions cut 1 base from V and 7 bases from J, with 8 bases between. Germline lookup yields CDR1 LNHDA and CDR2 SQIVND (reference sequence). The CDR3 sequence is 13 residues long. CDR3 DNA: TGTGCCAGTAGTATAGCGGGTTTGCAGCCCCAGCATTTT. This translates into CASSIAGLQPQHF.

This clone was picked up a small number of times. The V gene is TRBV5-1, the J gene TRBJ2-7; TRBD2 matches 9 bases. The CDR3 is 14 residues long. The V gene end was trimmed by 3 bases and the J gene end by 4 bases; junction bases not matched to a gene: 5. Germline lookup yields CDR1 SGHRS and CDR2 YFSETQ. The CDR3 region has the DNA TGCGCCAGCAGCTGGGGACTAGCAAGTTACGAGCAGTACTTC. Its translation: CASSWGLASYEQYF.

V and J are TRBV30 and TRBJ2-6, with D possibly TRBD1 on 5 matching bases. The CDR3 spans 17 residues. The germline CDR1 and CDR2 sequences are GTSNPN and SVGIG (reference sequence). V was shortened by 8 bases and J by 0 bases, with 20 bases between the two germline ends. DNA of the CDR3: TGTGCCACCCCTCCACCAGGGCAGGGCTCTGGGGCCAACGTCCTGACTTTC. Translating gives CATPPPGQGSGANVLTF.

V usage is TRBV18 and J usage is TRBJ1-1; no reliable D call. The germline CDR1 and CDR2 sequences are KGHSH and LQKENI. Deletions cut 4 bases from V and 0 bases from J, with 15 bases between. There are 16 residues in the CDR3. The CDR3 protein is CASSLQVPIMNTEAFF. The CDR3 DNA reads TGTGCCAGCTCACTTCAAGTGCCCATCATGAACACTGAAGCTTTCTTT.

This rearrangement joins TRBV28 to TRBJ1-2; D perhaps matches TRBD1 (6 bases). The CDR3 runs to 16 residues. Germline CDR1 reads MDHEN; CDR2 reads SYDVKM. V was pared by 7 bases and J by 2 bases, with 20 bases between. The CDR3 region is CASTLTRPGANYGYTF. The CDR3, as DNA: TGTGCCAGCACCTTAACCCGACCGGGGGCCAACTATGGCTACACCTTC.

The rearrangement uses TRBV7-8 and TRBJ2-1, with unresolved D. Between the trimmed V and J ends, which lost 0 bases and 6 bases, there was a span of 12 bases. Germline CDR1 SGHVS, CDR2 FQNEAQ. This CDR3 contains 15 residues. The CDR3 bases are TGTGCCAGCAGCTTAGCGTACCGGGCCCCCAATGAGCAGTTCTTC. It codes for CASSLAYRAPNEQFF.

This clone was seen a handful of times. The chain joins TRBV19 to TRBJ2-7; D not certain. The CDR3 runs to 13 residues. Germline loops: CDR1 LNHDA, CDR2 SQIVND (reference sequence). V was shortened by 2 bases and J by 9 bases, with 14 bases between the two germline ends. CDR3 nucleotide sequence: TGTGCCAGTAGTATACAGGACCGTACGGGGCAGTACTTC. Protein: CASSIQDRTGQYF. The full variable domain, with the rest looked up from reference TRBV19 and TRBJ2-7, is DGGITQSPKYLFRKEGQNVTLSCEQNLNHDAMYWYRQDPGQGLRLIYYSQIVNDFQKGDIAEGYSVSREKKESFPLTVTSAQKNPTAFYLCASSIQDRTGQYFGPGTRLTVT.

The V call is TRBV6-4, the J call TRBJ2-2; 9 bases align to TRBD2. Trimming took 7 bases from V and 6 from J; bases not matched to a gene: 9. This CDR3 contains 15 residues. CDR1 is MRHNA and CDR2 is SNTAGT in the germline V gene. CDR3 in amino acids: CASKLAGDEAGELFF. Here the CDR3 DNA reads TGTGCCAGCAAATTAGCGGGGGATGAGGCCGGGGAGCTGTTTTTT.

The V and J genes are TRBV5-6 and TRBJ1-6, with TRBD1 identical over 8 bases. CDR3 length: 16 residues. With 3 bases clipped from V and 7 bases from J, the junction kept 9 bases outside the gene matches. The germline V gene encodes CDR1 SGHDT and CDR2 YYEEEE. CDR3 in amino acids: CASSSLDRGRNSPLHF. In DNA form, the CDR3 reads TGTGCCAGCAGCTCGCTAGACAGGGGCCGAAATTCACCCCTCCACTTT.

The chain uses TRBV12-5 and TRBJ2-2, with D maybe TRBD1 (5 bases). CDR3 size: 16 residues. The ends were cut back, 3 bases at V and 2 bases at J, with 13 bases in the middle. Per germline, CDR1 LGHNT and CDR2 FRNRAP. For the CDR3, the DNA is TGTGCTAGTGGTTTAGGGCAGGGTATTAACACCGGGGAGCTGTTTTTT. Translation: CASGLGQGINTGELFF.

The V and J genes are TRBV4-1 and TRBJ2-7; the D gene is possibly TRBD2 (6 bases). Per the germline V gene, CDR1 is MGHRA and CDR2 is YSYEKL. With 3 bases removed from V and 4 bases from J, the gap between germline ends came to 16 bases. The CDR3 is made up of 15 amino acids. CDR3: CASSHLGGGLYEQYF. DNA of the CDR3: TGCGCCAGCAGCCACCTGGGAGGTGGGTTATACGAGCAGTACTTC.

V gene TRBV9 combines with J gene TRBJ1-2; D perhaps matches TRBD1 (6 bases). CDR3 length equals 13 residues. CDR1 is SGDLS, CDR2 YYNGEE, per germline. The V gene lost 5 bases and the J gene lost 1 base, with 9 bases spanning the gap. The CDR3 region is CASRDSINYGYTF. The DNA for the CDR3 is TGTGCCAGCAGGGACAGCATTAACTATGGCTACACCTTC.

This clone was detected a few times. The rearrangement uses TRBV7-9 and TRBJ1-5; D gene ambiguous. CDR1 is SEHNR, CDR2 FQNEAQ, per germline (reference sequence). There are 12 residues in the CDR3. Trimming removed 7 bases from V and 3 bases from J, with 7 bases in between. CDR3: CASNVDNQPQHF. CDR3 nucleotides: TGTGCCAGCAATGTGGACAATCAGCCCCAGCATTTT.

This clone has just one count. Written as DNA, the CDR3 is TGCGCCAGCCGGTCGGGCGGCACCTTGGGTGAGCAGTACTTC. Protein product: CASRSGGTLGEQYF. This sequence joins TRBV5-1 and TRBJ2-7; D is unresolved. The CDR3 has 14 residues. V lost 7 bases to trimming and J lost 7 bases, with 21 bases between them. The germline CDR1 and CDR2 sequences are SGHRS and YFSETQ.